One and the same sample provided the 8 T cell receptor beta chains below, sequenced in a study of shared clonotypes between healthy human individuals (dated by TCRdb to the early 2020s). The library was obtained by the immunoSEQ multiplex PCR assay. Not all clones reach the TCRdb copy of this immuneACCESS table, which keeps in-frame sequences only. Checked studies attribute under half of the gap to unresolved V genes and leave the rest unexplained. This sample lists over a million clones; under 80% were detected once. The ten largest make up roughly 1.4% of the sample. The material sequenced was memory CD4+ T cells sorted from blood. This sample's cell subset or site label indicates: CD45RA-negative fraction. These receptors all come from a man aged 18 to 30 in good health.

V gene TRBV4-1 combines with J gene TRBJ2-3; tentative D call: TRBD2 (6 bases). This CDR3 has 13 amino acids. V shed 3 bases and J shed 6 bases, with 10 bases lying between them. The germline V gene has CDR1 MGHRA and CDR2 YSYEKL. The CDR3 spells CASSHTGTDTQYF. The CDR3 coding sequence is TGCGCCAGCAGCCACACCGGGACTGATACGCAGTATTTT.

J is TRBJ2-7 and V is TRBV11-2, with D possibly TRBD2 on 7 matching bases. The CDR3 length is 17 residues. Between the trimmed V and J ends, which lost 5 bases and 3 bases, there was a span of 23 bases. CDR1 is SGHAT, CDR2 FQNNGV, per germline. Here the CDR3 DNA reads TGTGCCAGCAGCCCGGGACGCGGGGGCCTGGGCGACTACGAGCAGTACTTC. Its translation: CASSPGRGGLGDYEQYF. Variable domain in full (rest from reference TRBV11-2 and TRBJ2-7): EAGVAQSPRYKIIEKRQSVAFWCNPISGHATLYWYQQILGQGPKLLIQFQNNGVVDDSQLPKDRFSAERLKGVDSTLKIQPAKLEDSAVYLCASSPGRGGLGDYEQYFGPGTRLTVT.

The CDR3 sequence: CASRGDSLNTEAFF. The CDR3 DNA reads as TGTGCCAGCAGGGGGGACAGTCTGAACACTGAAGCTTTCTTT. The chain recombines TRBV2 with TRBJ1-1; 7 bases map to TRBD1. CDR3 length: 14 residues. V lost 6 bases to trimming and J lost 0 bases; unmatched junction nucleotides: 4. Germline-derived CDR1 and CDR2 are SNHLY and FYNNEI.

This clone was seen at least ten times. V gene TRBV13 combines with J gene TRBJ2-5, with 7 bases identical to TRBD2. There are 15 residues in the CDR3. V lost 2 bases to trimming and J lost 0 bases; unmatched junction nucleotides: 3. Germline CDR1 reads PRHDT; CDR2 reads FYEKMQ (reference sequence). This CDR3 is CASSLNGGYQETQYF. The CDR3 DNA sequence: TGTGCCAGCAGCTTAAACGGGGGGTACCAAGAGACCCAGTACTTC.

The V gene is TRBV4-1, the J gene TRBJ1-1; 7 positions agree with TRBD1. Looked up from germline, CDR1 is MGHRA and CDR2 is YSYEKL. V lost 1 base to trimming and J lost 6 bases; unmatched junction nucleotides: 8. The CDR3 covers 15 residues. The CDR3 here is CASSQGFGRGAEAFF. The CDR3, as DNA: TGCGCCAGCAGCCAAGGATTTGGCAGGGGGGCTGAAGCTTTCTTT.

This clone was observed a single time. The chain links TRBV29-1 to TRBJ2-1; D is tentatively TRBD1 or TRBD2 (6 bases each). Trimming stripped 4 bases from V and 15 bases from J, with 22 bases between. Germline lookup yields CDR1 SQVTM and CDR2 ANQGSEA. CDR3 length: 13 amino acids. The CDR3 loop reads CSVVSGRTTQGFF. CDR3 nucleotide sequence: TGCAGCGTTGTGTCAGGAAGGACTACACAGGGGTTCTTC.

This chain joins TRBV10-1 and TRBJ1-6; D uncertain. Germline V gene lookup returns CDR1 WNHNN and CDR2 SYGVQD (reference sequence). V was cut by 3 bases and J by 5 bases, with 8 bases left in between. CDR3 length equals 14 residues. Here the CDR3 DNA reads TGCGCCAGCAGTGAAGGCCGAAATAATTCACCCCTCCACTTT. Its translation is CASSEGRNNSPLHF.

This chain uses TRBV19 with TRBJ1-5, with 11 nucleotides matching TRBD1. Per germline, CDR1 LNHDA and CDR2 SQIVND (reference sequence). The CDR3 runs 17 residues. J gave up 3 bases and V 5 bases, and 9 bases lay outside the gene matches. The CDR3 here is CASSLGQGGRSNQPQHF. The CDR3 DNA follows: TGTGCCAGTAGTCTGGGACAGGGGGGGAGATCCAATCAGCCCCAGCATTTT.